This TCR beta chain appears in the sequencing data of a study of CD8 T cells in Susac syndrome. The germline V gene has CDR1 KGHSH and CDR2 LQKENI. V shed 3 bases and J shed 5 bases, with 10 bases lying between them. This CDR3 spans 13 amino acids. It was with random hexamers that about 0.45 to 1 ug RNA was reverse transcribed. Each CDR3 protein is one row after TCRdb ran MiXCR on the immunoSEQ multiplex PCR reads. The profile shows about 19,000 distinct CDR3 sequences, 85% to 95% of them singletons. This clonotype was found a few times. The sequenced sample was CD8+ T cells from PBMCs. This chain uses TRBV18 with TRBJ1-1; a weak D match, TRBD1 (6 bases). The origin of this receptor is a human donor in good health. CDR3 region: CASSPLGGTEAFF. CDR3 in DNA: TGTGCCAGCTCACCTTTAGGGGGGACTGAAGCTTTCTTT.